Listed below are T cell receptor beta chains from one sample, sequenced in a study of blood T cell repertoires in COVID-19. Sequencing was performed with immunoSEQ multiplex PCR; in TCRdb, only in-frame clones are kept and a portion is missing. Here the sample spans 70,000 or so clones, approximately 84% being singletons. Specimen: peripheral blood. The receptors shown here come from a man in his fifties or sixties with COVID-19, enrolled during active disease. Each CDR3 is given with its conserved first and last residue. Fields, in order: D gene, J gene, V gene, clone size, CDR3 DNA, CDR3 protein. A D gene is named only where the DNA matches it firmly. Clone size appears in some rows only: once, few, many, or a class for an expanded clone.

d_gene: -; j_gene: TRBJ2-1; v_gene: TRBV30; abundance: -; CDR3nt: TGTGCCTGGAGTGAACTTAACAATGAGCAGTTCTTC; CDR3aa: CAWSELNNEQFF
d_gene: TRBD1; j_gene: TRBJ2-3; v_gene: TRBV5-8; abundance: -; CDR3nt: TGTGCCAGCAGCTACGACAGGGCAGATACACAGTATTTT; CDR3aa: CASSYDRADTQYF
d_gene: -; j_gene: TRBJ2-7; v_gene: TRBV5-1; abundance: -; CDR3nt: TGCGCCAGCAGCTTGACCGTGGAGGCGAGCTCCTACGAGCAGTACTTC; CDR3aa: CASSLTVEASSYEQYF
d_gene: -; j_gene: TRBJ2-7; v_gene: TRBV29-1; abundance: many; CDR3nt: TGCAGCGTTGCAAGGGGTAACGAGCAGTACTTC; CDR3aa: CSVARGNEQYF
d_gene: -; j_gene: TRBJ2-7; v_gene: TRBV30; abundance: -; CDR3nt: TGTGCCTGGAGTACGAGCTCCTACGAGCAGTACTTC; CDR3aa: CAWSTSSYEQYF
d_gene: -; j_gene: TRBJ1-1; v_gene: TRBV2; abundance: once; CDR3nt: TGTGCCAGCACGGACCGGGGGACTGAAGCTTTCTTT; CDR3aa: CASTDRGTEAFF
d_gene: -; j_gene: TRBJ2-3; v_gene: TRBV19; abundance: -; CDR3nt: TGTGCCAGTAGTCGCGGGGCGGAAGATACGCAGTATTTT; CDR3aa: CASSRGAEDTQYF
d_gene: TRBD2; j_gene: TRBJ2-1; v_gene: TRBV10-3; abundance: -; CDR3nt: TGTGCCATCAGGGGACTAGCGGTTAACAATGAGCAGTTCTTC; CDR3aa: CAIRGLAVNNEQFF
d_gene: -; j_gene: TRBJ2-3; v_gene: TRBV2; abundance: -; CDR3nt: TGTGCCAGCAGTGAATATGAGGGAGCTAGCACAGATACGCAGTATTTT; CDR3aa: CASSEYEGASTDTQYF
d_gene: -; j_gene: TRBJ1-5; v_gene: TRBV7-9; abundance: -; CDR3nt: TGTGCCAGCAGCTCTCTGACGGAGAATCAGCCCCAGCATTTT; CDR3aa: CASSSLTENQPQHF
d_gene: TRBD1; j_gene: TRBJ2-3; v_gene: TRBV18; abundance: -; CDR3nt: TGTGCCAGCTCACAGTCGGTAGACAGGGGGTTGTCTACGCAGTATTTT; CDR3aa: CASSQSVDRGLSTQYF
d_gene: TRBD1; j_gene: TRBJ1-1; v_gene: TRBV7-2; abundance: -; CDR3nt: TGTGCCAGCAGCTACGACAGGGGGACTGAAGCTTTCTTT; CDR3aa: CASSYDRGTEAFF
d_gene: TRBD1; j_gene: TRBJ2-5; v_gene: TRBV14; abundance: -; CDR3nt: TGTGCCAGCAGCCTCCGAGACAGGGTCCTCCAAGAGACCCAGTACTTC; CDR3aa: CASSLRDRVLQETQYF
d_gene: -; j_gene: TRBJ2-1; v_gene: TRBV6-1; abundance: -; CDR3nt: TGTGCCAGCAGTCCCAGGGGGGCCTCCTACAATGAGCAGTTCTTC; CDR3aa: CASSPRGASYNEQFF
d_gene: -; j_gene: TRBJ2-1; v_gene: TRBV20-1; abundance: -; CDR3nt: TGCAGTGCTAGAAGGCCGCGGATGGAGTTCTTC; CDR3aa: CSARRPRMEFF
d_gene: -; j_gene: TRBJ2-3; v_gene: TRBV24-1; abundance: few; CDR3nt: TGTGCCACCAGTGCCGGCACAGATACGCAGTATTTT; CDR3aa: CATSAGTDTQYF
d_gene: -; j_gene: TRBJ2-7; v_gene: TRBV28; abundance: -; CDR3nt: TGTGCCAGCAGACAGGGCGGAATATACGAGCAGTACTTC; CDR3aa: CASRQGGIYEQYF
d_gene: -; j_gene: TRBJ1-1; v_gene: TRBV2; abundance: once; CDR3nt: TGTGCCAGCATTGAACAGGGCCGAAGGACTGAAGCTTTCTTT; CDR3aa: CASIEQGRRTEAFF
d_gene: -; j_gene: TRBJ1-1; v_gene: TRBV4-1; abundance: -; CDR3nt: TGCGCCAGCAGCCAACTTGACCGGGACACTGAAGCTTTCTTT; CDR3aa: CASSQLDRDTEAFF
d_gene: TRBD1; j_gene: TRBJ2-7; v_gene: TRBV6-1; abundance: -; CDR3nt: TGTGCCAGCAGTGAAGTGACAGGGGGCGCGGACGAGCAGTACTTC; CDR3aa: CASSEVTGGADEQYF
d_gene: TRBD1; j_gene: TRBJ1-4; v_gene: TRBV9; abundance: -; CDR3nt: TGTGCCAGCAGCGTAGAAGGGGGCCGGTGGGAAAAACTGTTTTTT; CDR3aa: CASSVEGGRWEKLFF
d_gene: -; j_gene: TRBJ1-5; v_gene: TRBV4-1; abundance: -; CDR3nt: TGCGCCAGCAGCCCACAGACAGGCAATCAGCCCCAGCATTTT; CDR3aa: CASSPQTGNQPQHF
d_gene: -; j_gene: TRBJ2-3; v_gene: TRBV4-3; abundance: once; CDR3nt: TGCGCCAGCAGCCAAGCCCTTACATCAGATACGCAGTATTTT; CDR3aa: CASSQALTSDTQYF
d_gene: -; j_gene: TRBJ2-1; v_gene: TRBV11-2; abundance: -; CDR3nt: TGTGCCAGCAGCTCCGGTTCTCTAGCGTCGAACAATGAGCAGTTCTTC; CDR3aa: CASSSGSLASNNEQFF
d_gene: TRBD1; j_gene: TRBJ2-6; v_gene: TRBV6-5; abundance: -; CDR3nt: TGTGCCAGCAGCCTACAGGGGGCTGGGGCCAACGTCCTGACTTTC; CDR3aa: CASSLQGAGANVLTF
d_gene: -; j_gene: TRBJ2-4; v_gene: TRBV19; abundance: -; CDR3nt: TGTGCCACTGAAGAGGCGGGCGCCAAAAACATTCAGTACTTC; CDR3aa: CATEEAGAKNIQYF
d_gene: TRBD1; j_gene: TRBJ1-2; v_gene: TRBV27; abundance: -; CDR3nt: TGTGCCAGCAGTACTACAGGGGGAGACTATGGCTACACCTTC; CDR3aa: CASSTTGGDYGYTF
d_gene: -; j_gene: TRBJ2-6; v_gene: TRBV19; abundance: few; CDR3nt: TGTGCCAGTAGTTTCAGGGGTTTCTCCGGGGCCAACGTCCTGACTTTC; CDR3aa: CASSFRGFSGANVLTF
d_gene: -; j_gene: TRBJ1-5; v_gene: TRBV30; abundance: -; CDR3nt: TGTGCCTGGGGCCGGGTCAATCAGCCCCAGCATTTT; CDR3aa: CAWGRVNQPQHF
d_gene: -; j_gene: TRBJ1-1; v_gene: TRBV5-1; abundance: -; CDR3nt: TGCGCCAGCAGCTTGGCTGGACAGAAGAACACTGAAGCTTTCTTT; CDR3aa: CASSLAGQKNTEAFF
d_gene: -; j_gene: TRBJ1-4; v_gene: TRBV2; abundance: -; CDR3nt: TGTGCCAGCAGTAACAGGGTCGGGGAAAAACTGTTTTTT; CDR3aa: CASSNRVGEKLFF
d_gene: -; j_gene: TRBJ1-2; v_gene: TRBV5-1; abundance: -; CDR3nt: TGCGCCAGCAGCTTGGTTCCAGGGAGGATTGATGGCTACACCTTC; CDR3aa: CASSLVPGRIDGYTF
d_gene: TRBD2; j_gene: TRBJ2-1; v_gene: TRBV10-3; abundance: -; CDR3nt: TGTGCCATCAGTGATAGCGGGAAGACGGGGGGTGAGCAGTTCTTC; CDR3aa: CAISDSGKTGGEQFF
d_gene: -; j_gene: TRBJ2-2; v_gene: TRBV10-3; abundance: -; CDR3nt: TGTGCCGCCCGAGGTAGCGGCTCCACCGGGGAGCTGTTTTTT; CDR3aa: CAARGSGSTGELFF
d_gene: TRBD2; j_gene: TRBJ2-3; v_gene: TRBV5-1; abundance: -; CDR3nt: TGCGCCAGCAGCTCCCGACTAGCGGGAGTTACGCAGTATTTT; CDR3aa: CASSSRLAGVTQYF
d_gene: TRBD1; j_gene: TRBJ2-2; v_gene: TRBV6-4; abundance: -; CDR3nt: TGTGCCAGCAGTGACGGACAGGGGGCCGGGGAGCTGTTTTTT; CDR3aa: CASSDGQGAGELFF
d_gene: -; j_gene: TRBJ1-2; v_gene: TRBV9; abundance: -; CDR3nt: TGTGCCAGCAGCGTAGGGGTCGGAGACTATGGCTACACCTTC; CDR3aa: CASSVGVGDYGYTF
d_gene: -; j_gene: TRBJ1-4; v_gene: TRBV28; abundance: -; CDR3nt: TGTGCCAGCAGCCTACCGACAGGTAGAGGTGAAAAACTGTTTTTT; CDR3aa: CASSLPTGRGEKLFF
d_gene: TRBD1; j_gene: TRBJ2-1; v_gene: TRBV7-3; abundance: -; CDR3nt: TGTGCCAGCAGCTTGGACAGGGTAACCGATGAGCAGTTCTTC; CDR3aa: CASSLDRVTDEQFF
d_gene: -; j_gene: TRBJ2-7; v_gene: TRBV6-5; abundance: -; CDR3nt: TGTGCCACAAAAGACATCAGGGTAGCCGAGCAGTACTTC; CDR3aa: CATKDIRVAEQYF
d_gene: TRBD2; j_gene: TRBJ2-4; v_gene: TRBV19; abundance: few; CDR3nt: TGTGCCAGTAGTGGAGGGACCTCGGGAGGGCGGGACATTCAGTACTTC; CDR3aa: CASSGGTSGGRDIQYF
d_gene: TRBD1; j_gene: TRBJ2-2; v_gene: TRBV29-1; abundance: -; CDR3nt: TGCAGCGTAAACCGGGACAGGGGCAGAACCGGGGAGCTGTTTTTT; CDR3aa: CSVNRDRGRTGELFF
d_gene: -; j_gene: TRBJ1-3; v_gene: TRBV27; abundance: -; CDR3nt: TGTGCCAGCAGTTTAGGAACAGGTGCTGGAAACACCATATATTTT; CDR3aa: CASSLGTGAGNTIYF